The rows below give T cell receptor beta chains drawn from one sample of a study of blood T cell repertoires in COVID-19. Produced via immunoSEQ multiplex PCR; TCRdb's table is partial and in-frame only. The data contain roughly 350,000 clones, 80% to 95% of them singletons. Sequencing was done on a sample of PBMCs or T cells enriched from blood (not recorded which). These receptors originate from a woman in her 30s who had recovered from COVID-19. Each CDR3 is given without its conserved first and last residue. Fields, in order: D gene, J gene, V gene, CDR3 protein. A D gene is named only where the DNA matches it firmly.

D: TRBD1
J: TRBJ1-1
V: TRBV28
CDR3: ASTPPGQGAIGEAF

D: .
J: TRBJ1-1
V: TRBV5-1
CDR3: ASSLWGGGGNTEAF

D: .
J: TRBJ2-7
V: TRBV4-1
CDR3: ASSQAGDGYEQY

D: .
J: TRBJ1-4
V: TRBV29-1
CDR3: SVGYAGGEKLF

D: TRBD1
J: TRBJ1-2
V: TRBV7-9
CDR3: ASSFDSGGFYGYT

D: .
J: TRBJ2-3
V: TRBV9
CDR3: ASSVGRGAPTDTQY

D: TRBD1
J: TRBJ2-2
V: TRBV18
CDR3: ASSPKDRASGELF

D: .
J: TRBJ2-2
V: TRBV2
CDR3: ASSFNRAGGELF

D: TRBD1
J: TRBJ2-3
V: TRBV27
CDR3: ASSLSTGGWDTQY

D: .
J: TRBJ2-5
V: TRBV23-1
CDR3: ASSPED

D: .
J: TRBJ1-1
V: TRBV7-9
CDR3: ASSIGQKAF

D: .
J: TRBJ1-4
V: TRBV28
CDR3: ASSLGGNNEKLF

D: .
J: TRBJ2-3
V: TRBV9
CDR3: ASSSLAITDTQY

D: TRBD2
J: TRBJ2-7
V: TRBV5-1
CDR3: ASSLLAGESYEQY

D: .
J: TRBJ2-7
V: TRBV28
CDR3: ASTTGTYSYEQY